Below are 24 T cell receptor beta chains sequenced from a single sample in a study of regulatory T cells in long-lasting Graves disease. Both iRepertoire HTBI primers and Arm-PCR of CDR3 regions were used to build the TCR beta libraries. Via MiXCR, TCRdb re-called the multiplex PCR reads, giving one row per CDR3 protein. Counted here are fewer than 650,000 distinct CDR3 sequences, roughly a sixth occurring once; the ten biggest clones make up around 12%. Time point: newly diagnosed GD, antithyroid drugs for less than 3 months. RNA extracted from PBMCs served as the sequencing template. Another study also made use of these data, one on T cells in Graves' hyperthyroidism and ophthalmopathy.

The sequences come from peripheral blood mononuclear cells (PBMCs), collected at new diagnosis, from a patient treated with antithyroid drugs. The receptors stem from a man between 18 and 29 years old with Graves disease.

The chain is built from TRBV6-1 and TRBJ1-5; D remains unclear. Deletions cut 1 base from V and 2 bases from J, with 6 bases between. The CDR3 sequence is 14 residues long. Germline CDR1 is MNHNS and CDR2 is SASEGT. This CDR3 reads CASSEVRRNQPQHF. In DNA form, the CDR3 reads TGTGCCAGCAGTGAAGTAAGGCGCAATCAGCCCCAGCATTTT.

The chain uses TRBV19 and TRBJ2-3; TRBD2 agrees at 11 bases. Germline trimming cut 4 bases from V and 4 bases from J; bases unmatched to any gene: 4. The CDR3 consists of 15 residues. Germline CDR1 and CDR2: LNHDA and SQIVND (reference sequence). This CDR3 is CASSKLAGGADTQYF. CDR3 nucleotides: TGTGCCAGTAGTAAATTAGCGGGAGGGGCAGATACGCAGTATTTT.

This clonotype has more than one count but fewer than ten. The V and J genes are TRBV27 and TRBJ1-1, with 7 bases aligning to TRBD1. Per germline, CDR1 MNHEY and CDR2 SMNVEV (reference sequence). CDR3 length: 14 residues. The trim removed 6 bases at V and 5 bases at J, leaving 9 bases unmatched. In DNA form, the CDR3 reads TGTGCCAGCAGCTCAAAGGGGGCCGATACTGAAGCTTTCTTT. As protein: CASSSKGADTEAFF.

This clonotype was found many times. This chain uses TRBV11-3 with TRBJ2-3; D gene ambiguous. V lost 4 bases and J lost 4, with 9 bases in between. This CDR3 spans 13 amino acids. Germline V gene lookup returns CDR1 SGHNT and CDR2 YENEEA. The CDR3 loop reads CASSSTLPDTQYF. The CDR3 DNA sequence: TGTGCCAGCAGCTCCACCCTTCCAGATACGCAGTATTTT.

In this sample, this clonotype turned up many times. This chain uses TRBV28 with TRBJ2-3; a possible D gene is TRBD2 (6 bases). Between the trimmed V and J ends, which lost 2 bases and 7 bases, there was a span of 16 bases. This CDR3 contains 15 residues. Germline CDR1 reads MDHEN; CDR2 reads SYDVKM. The CDR3 nucleotides read TGTGCCAGCAGTTTACTCGGGAGAGGGAGTAATACGCAGTATTTT. The encoded protein is CASSLLGRGSNTQYF.

The chain carries TRBV6-5 and TRBJ2-7; 11 nucleotides match TRBD1. V trimming: 2 bases; J trimming: 5 bases; junction bases outside the gene matches: 5. In germline, CDR1 is MNHEY, CDR2 SVGAGI. The CDR3 length is 15 residues. CDR3 in amino acids: CASSYTGTGGHEQYF. The CDR3 coding sequence is TGTGCCAGCAGTTACACAGGGACAGGGGGACACGAGCAGTACTTC.

Points on this clonotype: An end of the junction differs from the germline gene, which may be a read error. This chain connects TRBV9 to TRBJ1-5; D call uncertain. This CDR3 has 15 amino acids. The germline gives CDR1 SGDLS, CDR2 YYNGEE. Here the CDR3 DNA reads TGTGCCCGCAGCCCCGCTGGCGGAGACAATCAGCCCCAGCATTTT. This codes for CARSPAGGDNQPQHF. The complete variable domain, with remaining parts taken from reference TRBV9 and TRBJ1-5, reads DSGVTQTPKHLITATGQRVTLRCSPRSGDLSVYWYQQSLDQGLQFLIQYYNGEERAKGNILERFSAQQFPDLHSELNLSSLELGDSALYFCARSPAGGDNQPQHFGDGTRLSIL.

The sample holds a few counts of this clonotype. The chain joins TRBV28 to TRBJ2-3; 10 nucleotides agree with TRBD2. This CDR3 is built from 14 residues. The junction had 3 bases not matched to a gene; V was cut back by 6 bases and J by 3 bases. Germline assignment: CDR1 MDHEN and CDR2 SYDVKM. CDR3 coding DNA: TGTGCCAGCAGGATTAGCGGGAGGACAGATACGCAGTATTTT. This sequence encodes CASRISGRTDTQYF. Full variable domain (outside the CDR3, taken from reference TRBV28 and TRBJ2-3): DVKVTQSSRYLVKRTGEKVFLECVQDMDHENMFWYRQDPGLGLRLIYFSYDVKMKEKGDIPEGYSVSREKKERFSLILESASTNQTSMYLCASRISGRTDTQYFGPGTRLTVL.

This chain uses TRBV6-2 or TRBV6-3 with TRBJ2-3, with 8 positions matching TRBD1. CDR1 is MNHEY, CDR2 SVGEGT, per germline. With 4 bases clipped from V and 2 bases from J, the junction kept 2 bases outside the gene matches. This CDR3 comprises 14 residues. Here the CDR3 reads CASSLDRATDTQYF. CDR3 in DNA: TGTGCCAGCAGTTTGGACAGGGCCACAGATACGCAGTATTTT.

This clonotype was seen at least ten times. This chain links TRBV10-3 with TRBJ2-2; TRBD1 matches 8 bases. The CDR3 consists of 16 residues. The ends lost 4 bases at V and 3 bases at J; junction bases unmatched: 7. Germline CDR1 is ENHRY and CDR2 is SYGVKD. CDR3 region: CAISGWTGIDTGELFF. In DNA, the CDR3 is TGTGCCATCAGTGGATGGACAGGGATCGACACCGGGGAGCTGTTTTTT.

CDR3 coding DNA: TGTGCCAGCAGTGAGGACAGTCTCTATGGCTACACCTTC. Encoded protein: CASSEDSLYGYTF. The V and J genes are TRBV28 and TRBJ1-2; D might be TRBD1 (6 bases). V lost 5 bases and J 4 bases, leaving 11 bases between the germline ends. This CDR3 contains 13 residues. Per the germline V gene, CDR1 is MDHEN and CDR2 is SYDVKM.

This clonotype was seen many times. V and J are TRBV5-1 and TRBJ2-7, with 11 bases that match TRBD2. The germline gives CDR1 SGHRS, CDR2 YFSETQ. Trimming removed 0 bases from V and 3 bases from J; junction bases left unmatched: 5. The CDR3 totals 16 residues. The CDR3 is CASSLEFSGRVYEQYF. CDR3 DNA: TGCGCCAGCAGCTTGGAGTTTAGCGGGAGGGTCTACGAGCAGTACTTC.

There are many counts of this clonotype. This chain connects TRBV28 to TRBJ2-5; tentative D call: TRBD2 (6 bases). Trimming pared 4 bases from V and 5 bases from J, leaving 14 bases between. The CDR3 runs 14 residues. Germline assignment: CDR1 MDHEN and CDR2 SYDVKM. CDR3 nucleotides: TGTGCCAGCAGTTCAGCGGCAGGAGGGGAGACCCAGTACTTC. This translates into CASSSAAGGETQYF.

J is TRBJ2-1 and V is TRBV20-1; the match to TRBD2 covers 12 bases. The CDR3 runs to 17 residues. V lost 5 bases, J lost 0 bases, and 8 bases stayed unmatched. From germline, CDR1 is DFQATT and CDR2 SNEGSKA (reference sequence). The CDR3 spells CSASRTSGASSYNEQFF. CDR3 bases: TGCAGTGCTTCCCGGACTAGCGGGGCTAGCTCCTACAATGAGCAGTTCTTC.

About this clonotype: It may be a read error: a sequence one base away is much more abundant. This sequence joins TRBV2 and TRBJ1-1; the match to TRBD1 covers 8 bases. Per the germline V gene, CDR1 is SNHLY and CDR2 is FYNNEI. The CDR3 extends over 12 amino acids. The CDR3 nucleotides are TGTGTCAGCAGTTCGACAGGGGCTAAAGCTTTCTTT. Its translation is CVSSSTGAKAFF.

In this sample, this clonotype turned up a few times. V is TRBV5-1 and J is TRBJ1-5; D might be TRBD1 (5 bases). The CDR3 covers 16 residues. Per the germline V gene, CDR1 is SGHRS and CDR2 is YFSETQ. V was shortened by 0 bases and J by 8 bases, with 18 bases between the two germline ends. The CDR3 DNA reads TGCGCCAGCAGCTTGGAAGGAGGCCGGTTAGGGGAGCCCCAGCATTTT. It translates to CASSLEGGRLGEPQHF.

This clonotype was counted many times. The chain recombines TRBV18 with TRBJ2-7, with 8 bases identical to TRBD1. The germline gives CDR1 KGHSH, CDR2 LQKENI. With 1 base clipped from V and 0 bases from J, the junction kept 8 bases outside the gene matches. The CDR3 sequence is 17 residues long. CDR3: CASSPLQQGGSSYEQYF. CDR3 bases: TGTGCCAGCTCACCACTCCAACAGGGGGGATCCTCCTACGAGCAGTACTTC.

This clonotype was seen only a few times. The J gene is TRBJ2-1, the V gene TRBV7-2, with 8 nucleotides matching TRBD2. The trim removed 5 bases at V and 10 bases at J, leaving 7 bases unmatched. There are 13 residues in the CDR3. From germline, CDR1 is SGHTA and CDR2 FQGNSA. The CDR3 reads CASSPERESEQFF. The CDR3 DNA reads as TGTGCCAGCAGCCCAGAGCGGGAGAGCGAGCAGTTCTTC.

With respect to this clonotype: This may arise from a read error, as a much more abundant clone is one base away. The genes are TRBV9 and TRBJ1-1; D unclear. CDR1 and CDR2 from the germline V gene are SGDLS and YYNGEE. V gave up 0 bases and J gave up 3 bases, with 6 bases separating them. The CDR3 covers 13 residues. The CDR3 DNA reads TGTGCCAGCAGCGTAGGGAGTGACACTGAAGCTTTCTTT. Amino acids: CASSVGSDTEAFF.

In this sample, this clonotype turned up a few times. The J gene is TRBJ2-3, the V gene TRBV7-8; D might be TRBD1 (5 bases). CDR1 SGHVS and CDR2 FQNEAQ come from the germline V gene. Trimming stripped 8 bases from V and 5 bases from J, with 14 bases between. The CDR3 consists of 13 residues. The CDR3 sequence: CASYGHTGDTQYF. CDR3 nucleotides: TGTGCCAGCTACGGTCATACAGGAGATACGCAGTATTTT.

This clonotype was observed many times. The rearrangement links TRBV11-2 to TRBJ2-7, with D perhaps TRBD2 (5 bases). CDR1 and CDR2 (germline): SGHAT, FQNNGV. V was clipped by 1 base and J by 0 bases, with 13 bases between them. The CDR3 is 16 amino acids. The CDR3 region has the DNA TGTGCCAGCAGCTTAGTTGAGGGTTTGAGCTCCTACGAGCAGTACTTC. Translated, it gives CASSLVEGLSSYEQYF.

This rearrangement joins TRBV29-1 to TRBJ2-2; D ambiguous. The germline V gene encodes CDR1 SQVTM and CDR2 ANQGSEA. Trimming cost V 4 bases and J 3 bases, with 9 bases left between them. There are 13 residues in the CDR3. The CDR3 bases are TGCAGCGTTGCTAGGCAGTACACCGGGGAGCTGTTTTTT. Its translation: CSVARQYTGELFF.

Ten or more counts support this clonotype. The J gene is TRBJ2-4, the V gene TRBV12-3 or TRBV12-4, with 9 positions matching TRBD1. The V and J ends lost 5 bases and 7 bases, in that order; junction bases with no gene match: 6. This CDR3 is built from 14 residues. In nucleotides, the CDR3 is TGTGCCAGCAGTAGGGGACAGGGAAGGAACATTCAGTACTTC. Its translation: CASSRGQGRNIQYF.

This clonotype was observed at least ten times. The rearrangement uses TRBV20-1 and TRBJ2-5, with D possibly matching TRBD2 (6 bases). Per the germline V gene, CDR1 is DFQATT and CDR2 is SNEGSKA (reference sequence). The CDR3 runs 14 residues. V was pared by 3 bases and J by 9 bases, with 20 bases between. DNA for the CDR3: TGCAGTGCTAGCGGCAACACGGGCAGGAGGGCCCAGTACTTC. Amino acids: CSASGNTGRRAQYF.